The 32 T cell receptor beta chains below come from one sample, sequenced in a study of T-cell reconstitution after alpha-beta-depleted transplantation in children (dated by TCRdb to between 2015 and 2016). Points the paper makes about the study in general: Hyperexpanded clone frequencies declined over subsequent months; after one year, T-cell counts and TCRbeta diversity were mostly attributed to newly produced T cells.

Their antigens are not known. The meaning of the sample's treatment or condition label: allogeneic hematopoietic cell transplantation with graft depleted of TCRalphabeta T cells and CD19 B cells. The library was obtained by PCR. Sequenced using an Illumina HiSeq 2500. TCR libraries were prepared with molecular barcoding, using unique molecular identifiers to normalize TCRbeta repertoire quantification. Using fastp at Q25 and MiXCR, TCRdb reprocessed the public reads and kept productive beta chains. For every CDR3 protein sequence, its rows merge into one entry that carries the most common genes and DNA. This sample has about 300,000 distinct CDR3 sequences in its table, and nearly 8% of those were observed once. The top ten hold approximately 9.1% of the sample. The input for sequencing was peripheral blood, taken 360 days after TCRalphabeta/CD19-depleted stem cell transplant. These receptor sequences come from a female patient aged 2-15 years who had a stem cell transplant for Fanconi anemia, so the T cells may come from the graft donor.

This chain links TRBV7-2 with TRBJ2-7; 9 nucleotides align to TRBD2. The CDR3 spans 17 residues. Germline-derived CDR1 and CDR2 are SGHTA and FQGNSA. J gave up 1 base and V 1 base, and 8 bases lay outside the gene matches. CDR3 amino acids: CASSLVGGGDISYEQYF. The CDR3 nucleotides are TGTGCCAGCAGCTTAGTAGGCGGGGGGGATATTTCCTACGAGCAGTACTTC.

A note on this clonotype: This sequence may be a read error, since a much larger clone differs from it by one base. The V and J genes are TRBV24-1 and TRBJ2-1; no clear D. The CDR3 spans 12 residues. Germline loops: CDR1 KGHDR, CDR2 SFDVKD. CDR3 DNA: TGTGCCTCCAGTGACCGTCCCCATGAGCAGTTCTTC. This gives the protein CASSDRPHEQFF.

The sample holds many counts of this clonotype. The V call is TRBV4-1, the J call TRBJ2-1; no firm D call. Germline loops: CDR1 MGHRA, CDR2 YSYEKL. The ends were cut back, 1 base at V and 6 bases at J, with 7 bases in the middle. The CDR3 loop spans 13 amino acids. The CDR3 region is CASSQVFTNEQFF. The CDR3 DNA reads TGCGCCAGCAGCCAAGTCTTCACCAATGAGCAGTTCTTC.

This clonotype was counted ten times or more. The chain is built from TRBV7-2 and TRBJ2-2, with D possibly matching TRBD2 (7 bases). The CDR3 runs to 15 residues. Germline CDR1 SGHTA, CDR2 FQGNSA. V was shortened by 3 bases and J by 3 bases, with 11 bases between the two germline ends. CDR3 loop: CASSFYGGHTGELFF. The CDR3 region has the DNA TGTGCCAGCAGCTTTTACGGGGGGCACACCGGGGAGCTGTTTTTT.

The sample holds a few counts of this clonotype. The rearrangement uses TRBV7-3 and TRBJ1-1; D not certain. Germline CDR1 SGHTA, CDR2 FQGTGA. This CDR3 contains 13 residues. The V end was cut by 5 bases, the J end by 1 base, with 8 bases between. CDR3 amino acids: CASSRRPNTEAFF. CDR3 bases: TGTGCCAGCAGCCGAAGGCCGAACACTGAAGCTTTCTTT.

This chain's CDR3 is CSVARGHDGYTF. DNA of the CDR3: TGCAGCGTTGCTCGCGGGCACGATGGCTACACCTTC. The V call is TRBV29-1, the J call TRBJ1-2; D gene ambiguous. Trimming left V 4 bases short and J 6 bases short, with 12 bases between. CDR3 length equals 12 residues. Germline CDR1 is SQVTM and CDR2 is ANQGSEA.

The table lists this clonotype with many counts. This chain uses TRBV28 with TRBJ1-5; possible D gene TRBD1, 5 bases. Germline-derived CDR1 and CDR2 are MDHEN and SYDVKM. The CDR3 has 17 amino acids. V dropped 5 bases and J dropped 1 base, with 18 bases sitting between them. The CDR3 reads CASSLSRGVLSNQPQHF. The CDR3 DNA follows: TGTGCCAGCAGTCTCTCTCGGGGGGTCTTAAGCAATCAGCCCCAGCATTTT.

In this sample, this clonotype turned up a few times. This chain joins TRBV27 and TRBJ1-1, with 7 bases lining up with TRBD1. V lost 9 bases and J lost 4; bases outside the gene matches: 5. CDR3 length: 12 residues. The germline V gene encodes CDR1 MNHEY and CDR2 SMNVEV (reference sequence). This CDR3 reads CASQQGSTEAFF. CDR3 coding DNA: TGTGCCAGTCAACAGGGGAGCACTGAAGCTTTCTTT.

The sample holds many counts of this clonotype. The CDR3 DNA follows: TGTGCCAGCAGTTCGAGACCCAGGGGCAATGAGCAGTTCTTC. Its translation: CASSSRPRGNEQFF. The gene calls are TRBV27 and TRBJ2-1; D possibly corresponds to TRBD1 (6 bases). CDR1 MNHEY and CDR2 SMNVEV come from the germline V gene (reference sequence). CDR3 length: 14 residues. With 4 bases removed from V and 6 bases from J, the gap between germline ends came to 13 bases.

The CDR3 DNA reads as TGTGCCAGCAGCTTAGACCAGAGCGGACTAGCGGGGTCCGATACGCAGTATTTT. Translation gives CASSLDQSGLAGSDTQYF. V gene TRBV11-1 combines with J gene TRBJ2-3; 12 positions match TRBD2. The J segment lost 6 bases and the V segment lost 1 base, leaving 11 bases of the junction unmatched. This CDR3 has 18 amino acids. Germline CDR1 SGHAT, CDR2 FQDESV (reference sequence). The full variable domain, in which reference TRBV11-1 and TRBJ2-3 provide the parts outside the CDR3, is EAEVAQSPRYKITEKSQAVAFWCDPISGHATLYWYRQILGQGPELLVQFQDESVVDDSQLPKDRFSAERLKGVDSTLKIQPAELGDSAMYLCASSLDQSGLAGSDTQYFGPGTRLTVL.

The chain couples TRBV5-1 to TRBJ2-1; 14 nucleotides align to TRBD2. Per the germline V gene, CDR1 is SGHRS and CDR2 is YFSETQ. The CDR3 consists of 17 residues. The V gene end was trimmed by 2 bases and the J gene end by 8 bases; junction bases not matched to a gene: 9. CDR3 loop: CASSFLNGLAGGDEQFF. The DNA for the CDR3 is TGCGCCAGCAGCTTCCTGAATGGACTAGCGGGGGGCGATGAGCAGTTCTTC.

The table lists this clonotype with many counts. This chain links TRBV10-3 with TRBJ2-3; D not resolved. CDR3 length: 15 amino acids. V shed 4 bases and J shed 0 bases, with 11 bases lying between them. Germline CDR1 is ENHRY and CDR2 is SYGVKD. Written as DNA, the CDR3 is TGTGCCATCAGTGCTATCACGGCTAGCACAGATACGCAGTATTTT. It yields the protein CAISAITASTDTQYF.

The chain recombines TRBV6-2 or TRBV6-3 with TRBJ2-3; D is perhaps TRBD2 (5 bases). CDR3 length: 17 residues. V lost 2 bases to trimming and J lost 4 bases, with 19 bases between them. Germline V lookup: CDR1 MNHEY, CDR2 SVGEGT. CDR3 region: CASSYAGPLGASDTQYF. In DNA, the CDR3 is TGTGCCAGCAGTTACGCAGGTCCTTTGGGAGCGTCAGATACGCAGTATTTT.

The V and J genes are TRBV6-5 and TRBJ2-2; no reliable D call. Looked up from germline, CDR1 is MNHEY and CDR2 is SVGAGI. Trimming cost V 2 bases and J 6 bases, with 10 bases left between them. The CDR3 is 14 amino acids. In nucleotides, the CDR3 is TGTGCCAGCAGTTACGGTACTCCCGCCGGGGAGCTGTTTTTT. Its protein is CASSYGTPAGELFF.

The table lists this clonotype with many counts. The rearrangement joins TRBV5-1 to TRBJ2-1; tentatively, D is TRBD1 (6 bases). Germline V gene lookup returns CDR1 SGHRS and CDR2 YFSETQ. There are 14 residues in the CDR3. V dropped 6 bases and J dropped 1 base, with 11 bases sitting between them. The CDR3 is CASTQGGSYNEQFF. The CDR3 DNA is TGCGCCAGCACCCAAGGGGGTTCCTACAATGAGCAGTTCTTC.

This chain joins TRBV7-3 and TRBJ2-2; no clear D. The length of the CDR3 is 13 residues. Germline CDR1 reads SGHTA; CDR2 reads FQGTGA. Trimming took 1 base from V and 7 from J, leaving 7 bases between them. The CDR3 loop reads CASSLKGGGELFF. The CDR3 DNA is TGTGCCAGCAGCTTAAAGGGCGGCGGGGAGCTGTTTTTT.

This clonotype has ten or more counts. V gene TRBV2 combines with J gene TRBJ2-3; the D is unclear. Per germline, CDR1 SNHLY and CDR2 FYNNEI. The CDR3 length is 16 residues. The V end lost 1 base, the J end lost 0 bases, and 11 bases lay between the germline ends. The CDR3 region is CASSEVSRSSTDTQYF. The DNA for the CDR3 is TGTGCCAGCAGTGAAGTCAGTCGCAGTAGCACAGATACGCAGTATTTT.

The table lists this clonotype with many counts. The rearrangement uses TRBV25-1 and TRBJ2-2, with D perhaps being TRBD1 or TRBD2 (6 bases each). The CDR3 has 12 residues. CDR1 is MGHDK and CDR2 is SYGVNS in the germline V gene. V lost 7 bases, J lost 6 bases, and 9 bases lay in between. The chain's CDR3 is CASTGDSGELFF. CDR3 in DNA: TGTGCCAGCACAGGGGACTCCGGGGAGCTGTTTTTT.

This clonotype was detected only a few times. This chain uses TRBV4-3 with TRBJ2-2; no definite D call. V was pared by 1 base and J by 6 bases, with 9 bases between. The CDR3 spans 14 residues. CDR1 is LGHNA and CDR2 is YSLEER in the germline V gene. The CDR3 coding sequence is TGCGCCAGCAGCCAAGGCCAGGTTTCCGGGGAGCTGTTTTTT. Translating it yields CASSQGQVSGELFF.

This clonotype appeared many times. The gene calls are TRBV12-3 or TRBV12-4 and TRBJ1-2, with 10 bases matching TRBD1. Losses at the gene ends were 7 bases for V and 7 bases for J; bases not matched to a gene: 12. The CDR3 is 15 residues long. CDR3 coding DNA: TGTGCCAGCACTTCAAAGGTCCGGGACAGGGGTGGCTACACCTTC. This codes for CASTSKVRDRGGYTF.

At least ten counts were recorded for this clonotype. The CDR3 DNA sequence: TGCAGCGCCTCCCGGTTGGGGGTTAATGAAAAACTGTTTTTT. As protein: CSASRLGVNEKLFF. The genes are TRBV29-1 and TRBJ1-4, with D perhaps matching TRBD1 (5 bases). The CDR3 runs to 14 residues. Per germline, CDR1 SQVTM and CDR2 ANQGSEA. Trimming left V 7 bases short and J 4 bases short, with 16 bases between.

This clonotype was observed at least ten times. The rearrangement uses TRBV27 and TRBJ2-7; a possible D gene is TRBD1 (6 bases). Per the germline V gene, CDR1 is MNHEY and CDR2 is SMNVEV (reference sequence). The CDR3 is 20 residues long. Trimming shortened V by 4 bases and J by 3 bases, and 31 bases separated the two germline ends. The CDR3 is CASSSYYRRPPRQANYEQYF. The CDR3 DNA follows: TGTGCCAGCAGTTCCTACTACAGGCGACCCCCCCGACAGGCCAACTACGAGCAGTACTTC.

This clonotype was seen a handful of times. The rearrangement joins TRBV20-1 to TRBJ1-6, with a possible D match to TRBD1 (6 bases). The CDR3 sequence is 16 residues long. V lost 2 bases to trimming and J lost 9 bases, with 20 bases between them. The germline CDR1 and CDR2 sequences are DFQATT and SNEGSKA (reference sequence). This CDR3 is CSARSPEGGVGSPLHF. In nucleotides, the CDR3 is TGCAGTGCTAGATCCCCAGAGGGGGGAGTCGGTTCACCCCTCCACTTT.

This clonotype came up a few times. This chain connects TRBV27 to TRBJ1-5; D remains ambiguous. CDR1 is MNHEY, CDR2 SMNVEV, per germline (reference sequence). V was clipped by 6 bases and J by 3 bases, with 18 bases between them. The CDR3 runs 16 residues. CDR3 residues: CASSSSGPVFNQPQHF. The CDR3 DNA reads TGTGCCAGCAGCTCCTCGGGTCCGGTCTTCAATCAGCCCCAGCATTTT.

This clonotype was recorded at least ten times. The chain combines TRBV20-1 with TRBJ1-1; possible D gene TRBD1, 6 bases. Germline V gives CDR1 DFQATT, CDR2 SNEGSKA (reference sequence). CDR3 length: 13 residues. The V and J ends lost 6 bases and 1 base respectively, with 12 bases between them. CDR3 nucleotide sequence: TGCAGTGCCCGACAGGAGGCGAACACTGAAGCTTTCTTT. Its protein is CSARQEANTEAFF.

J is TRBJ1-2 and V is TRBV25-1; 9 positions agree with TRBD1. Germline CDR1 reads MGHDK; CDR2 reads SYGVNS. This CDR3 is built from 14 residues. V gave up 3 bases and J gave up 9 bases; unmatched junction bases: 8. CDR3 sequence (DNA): TGTGCCAGCAGTGAGACGGGACAGGGTGATCGCTACACCTTC. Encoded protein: CASSETGQGDRYTF.

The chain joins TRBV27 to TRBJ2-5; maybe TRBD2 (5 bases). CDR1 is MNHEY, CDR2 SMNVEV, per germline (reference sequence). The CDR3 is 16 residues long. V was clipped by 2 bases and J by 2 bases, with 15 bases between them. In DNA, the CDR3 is TGTGCCAGCAGTTTAGGACCCGGGATCGGACAAGAGACCCAGTACTTC. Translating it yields CASSLGPGIGQETQYF.

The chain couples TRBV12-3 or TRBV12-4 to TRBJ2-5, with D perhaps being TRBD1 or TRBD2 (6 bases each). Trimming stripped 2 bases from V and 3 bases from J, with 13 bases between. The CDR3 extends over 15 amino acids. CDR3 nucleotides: TGTGCCAGCAGTTTAATTGTAAGGGGGGAAGAGACCCAGTACTTC. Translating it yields CASSLIVRGEETQYF.

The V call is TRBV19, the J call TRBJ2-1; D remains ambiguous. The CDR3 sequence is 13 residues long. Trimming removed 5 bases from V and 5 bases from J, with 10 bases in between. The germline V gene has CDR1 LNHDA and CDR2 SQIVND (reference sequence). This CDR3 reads CASSAQTHNEQFF. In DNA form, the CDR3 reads TGTGCCAGTAGTGCCCAGACACACAATGAGCAGTTCTTC. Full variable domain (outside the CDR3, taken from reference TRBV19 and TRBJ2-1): DGGITQSPKYLFRKEGQNVTLSCEQNLNHDAMYWYRQDPGQGLRLIYYSQIVNDFQKGDIAEGYSVSREKKESFPLTVTSAQKNPTAFYLCASSAQTHNEQFFGPGTRLTVL.

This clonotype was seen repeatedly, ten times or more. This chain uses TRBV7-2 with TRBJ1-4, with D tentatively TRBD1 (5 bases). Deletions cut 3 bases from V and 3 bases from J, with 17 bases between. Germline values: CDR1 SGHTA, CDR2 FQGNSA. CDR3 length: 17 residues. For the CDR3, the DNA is TGTGCCAGCAGCTTGGGATTACAGGTCTTCCCTAATGAAAAACTGTTTTTT. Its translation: CASSLGLQVFPNEKLFF.

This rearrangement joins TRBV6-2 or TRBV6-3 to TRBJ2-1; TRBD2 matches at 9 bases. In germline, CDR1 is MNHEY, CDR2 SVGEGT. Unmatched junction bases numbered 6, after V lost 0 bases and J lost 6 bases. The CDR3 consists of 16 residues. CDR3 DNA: TGTGCCAGCAGTTACTCGCCTAGCGGGGTTTTCAATGAGCAGTTCTTC. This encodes CASSYSPSGVFNEQFF.

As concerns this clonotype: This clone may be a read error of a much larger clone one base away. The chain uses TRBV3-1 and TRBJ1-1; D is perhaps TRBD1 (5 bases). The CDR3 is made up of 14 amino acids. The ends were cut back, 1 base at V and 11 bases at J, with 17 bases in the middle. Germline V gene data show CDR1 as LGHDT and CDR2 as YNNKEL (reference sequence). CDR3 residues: CASSQGLRDFSAFF. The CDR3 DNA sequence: TGTGCCAGCAGCCAAGGCCTCCGGGACTTCAGTGCTTTCTTT.